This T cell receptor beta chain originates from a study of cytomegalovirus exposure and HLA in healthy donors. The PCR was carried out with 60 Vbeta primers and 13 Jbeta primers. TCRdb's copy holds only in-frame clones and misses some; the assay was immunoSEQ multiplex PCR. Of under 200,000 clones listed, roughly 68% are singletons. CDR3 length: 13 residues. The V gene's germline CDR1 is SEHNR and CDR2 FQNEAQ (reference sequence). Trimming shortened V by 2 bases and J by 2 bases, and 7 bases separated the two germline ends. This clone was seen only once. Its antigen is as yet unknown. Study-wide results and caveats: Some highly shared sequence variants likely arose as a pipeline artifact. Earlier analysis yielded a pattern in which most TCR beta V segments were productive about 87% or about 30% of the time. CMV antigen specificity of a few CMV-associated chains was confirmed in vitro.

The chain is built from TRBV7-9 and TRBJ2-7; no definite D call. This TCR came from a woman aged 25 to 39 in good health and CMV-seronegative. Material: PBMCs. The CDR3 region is CASSLLGTYEQYF. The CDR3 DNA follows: TGTGCCAGCAGCTTACTCGGTACCTACGAGCAGTACTTC.